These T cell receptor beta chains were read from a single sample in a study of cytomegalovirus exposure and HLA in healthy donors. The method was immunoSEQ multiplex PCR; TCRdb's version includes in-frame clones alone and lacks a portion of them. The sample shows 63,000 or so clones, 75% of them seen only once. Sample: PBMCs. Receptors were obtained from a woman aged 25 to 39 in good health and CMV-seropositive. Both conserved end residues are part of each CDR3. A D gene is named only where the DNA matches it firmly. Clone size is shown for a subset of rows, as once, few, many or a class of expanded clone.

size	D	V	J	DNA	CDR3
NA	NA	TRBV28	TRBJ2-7	TGTGCCAGCAGTTCCACAGGGCGGAGGTACGAGCAGTACTTC	CASSSTGRRYEQYF
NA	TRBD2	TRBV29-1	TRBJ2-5	TGCAGCGTCTTTAGACTAGCGGGAGGGCCCGGGGGAGAGACCCAGTACTTC	CSVFRLAGGPGGETQYF
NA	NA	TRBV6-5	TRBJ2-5	TGTGCCAGCAGTTACACGGTACAAGAGACCCAGTACTTC	CASSYTVQETQYF
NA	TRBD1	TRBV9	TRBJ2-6	TGTGCCAGCAGTTGGACAGGGGGACCCAGGGGGGGGGCCAACGTCCTGACTTTC	CASSWTGGPRGGANVLTF
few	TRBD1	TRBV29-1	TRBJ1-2	TGCAGCGTTGAGTTCAGGGGGAGAGGCTACACCTTC	CSVEFRGRGYTF
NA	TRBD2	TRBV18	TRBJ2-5	TGTGCCAGCTCAACACTAGCGGGAGCCCCCCAAGAGACCCAGTACTTC	CASSTLAGAPQETQYF
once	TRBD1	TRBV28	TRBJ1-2	TGTGCCAGCACCATACAGGGGGCGCGCGGCTACACCTTC	CASTIQGARGYTF
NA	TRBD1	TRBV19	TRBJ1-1	TGTGCCAGTCGACAGGGGGTGGTCACTGAAGCTTTCTTT	CASRQGVVTEAFF
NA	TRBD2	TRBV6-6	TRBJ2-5	TGTGCCAGCAGGGTAGCGGGAGGGCCAGAGACCCAGTACTTC	CASRVAGGPETQYF
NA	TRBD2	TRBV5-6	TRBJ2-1	TGTGCCAGCACCTACCCCGGGACTAGCGGGAGGGAGCAGTTCTTC	CASTYPGTSGREQFF
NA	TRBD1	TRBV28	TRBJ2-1	TGTGCCAGCGCCCGGGACAGCAATGAGCAGTTCTTC	CASARDSNEQFF
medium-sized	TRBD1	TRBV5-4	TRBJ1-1	TGTGCCAGCAGCTTGGGACAGGGGCGGACTGAAGCTTTCTTT	CASSLGQGRTEAFF
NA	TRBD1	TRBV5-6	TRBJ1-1	TGTGCCAGCAGCTGGGACAGCTTGAACACTGAAGCTTTCTTT	CASSWDSLNTEAFF
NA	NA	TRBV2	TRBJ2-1	TGTGCCAGCAGTGGCGGGACCTCCCGTGTCAAGGAGCAGTTCTTC	CASSGGTSRVKEQFF
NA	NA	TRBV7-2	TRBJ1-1	TGTGCCAGCAGTAATGGCCGGGGATTTGAAGCTTTCTTT	CASSNGRGFEAFF
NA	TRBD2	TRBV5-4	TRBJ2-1	TGTGCCAGCACCCAAGGACTAGCGGGAATCAATGAGCAGTTCTTC	CASTQGLAGINEQFF
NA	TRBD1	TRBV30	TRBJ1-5	TGTGCGATCGACCCGGGGACAGCCAGCAATCAGCCCCAGCATTTT	CAIDPGTASNQPQHF
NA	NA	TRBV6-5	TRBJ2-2	TGTGCCAGCAGTTTAGGGAGCGCCGGGGAGCTGTTTTTT	CASSLGSAGELFF
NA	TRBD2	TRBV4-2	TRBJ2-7	TGTGCCAGCAGCCTCGTACCTGGCGGGAGGGCCTACGAGCAGTACTTC	CASSLVPGGRAYEQYF
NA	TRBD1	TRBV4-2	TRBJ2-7	TGTGCCAGCAGCCAAGTACGGACAGGAAGGGATGTGAGGGTCTACGAGCAGTACTTC	CASSQVRTGRDVRVYEQYF
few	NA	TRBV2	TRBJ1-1	TGTGCCAGCAGCCTTATACAGGGGAACACTGAAGCTTTCTTT	CASSLIQGNTEAFF
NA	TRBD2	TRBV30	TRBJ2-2	TGTGCCTGGGGACTATGGAGCGGGGTGAACACCGGGGAGCTGTTTTTT	CAWGLWSGVNTGELFF
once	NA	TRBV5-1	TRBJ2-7	TGCGCCAGCAGCTTGGGGAGGGAGACCTACGAGCAGTACTTC	CASSLGRETYEQYF
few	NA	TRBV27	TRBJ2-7	TGTGCCAGCTGGACACCCTACGAGCAGTACTTC	CASWTPYEQYF
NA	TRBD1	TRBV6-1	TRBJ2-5	TGTGCCAGCAGTGAGCAGGGGGCGGGGGAGACCCAGTACTTC	CASSEQGAGETQYF
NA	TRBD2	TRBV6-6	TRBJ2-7	TGTGCCAGCAGTCGAATAAGAAGCGGGGGGGGGTACGAGCAGTACTTC	CASSRIRSGGGYEQYF
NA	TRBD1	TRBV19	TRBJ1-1	TGTGCCAGTAGTCCGGGACAGTTGAACACTGAAGCTTTCTTT	CASSPGQLNTEAFF
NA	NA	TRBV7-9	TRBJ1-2	TGTGCCAGCAGCTTATACCAGGGAAGGGACTATGGCTACACCTTC	CASSLYQGRDYGYTF
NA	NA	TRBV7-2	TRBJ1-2	TGTGCCAGCAGCCTAACAGTCAACTATGGCTACACCTTC	CASSLTVNYGYTF
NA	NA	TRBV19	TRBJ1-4	TGTGCCAGTAGTAAGTTCCGAGGAGAAAAACTGTTTTTT	CASSKFRGEKLFF
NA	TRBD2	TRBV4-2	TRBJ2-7	TGTGCCAGCAGCCAAGAGGGGGGGAGCTCCTACGAGCAGTACTTC	CASSQEGGSSYEQYF
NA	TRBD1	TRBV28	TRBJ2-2	TGTGCCAGCGACAGGGGGAACACCGGGGAGCTGTTTTTT	CASDRGNTGELFF
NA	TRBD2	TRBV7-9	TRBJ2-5	TGTGCCAGCAGCTTAGGCCGGGGGGTTGAGGGAGAGACCCAGTACTTC	CASSLGRGVEGETQYF
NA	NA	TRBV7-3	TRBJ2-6	TGTGCCAGCTCCTTTCCGGGACTCCAGGGACCTGGGGCCAACGTCCTGACTTTC	CASSFPGLQGPGANVLTF